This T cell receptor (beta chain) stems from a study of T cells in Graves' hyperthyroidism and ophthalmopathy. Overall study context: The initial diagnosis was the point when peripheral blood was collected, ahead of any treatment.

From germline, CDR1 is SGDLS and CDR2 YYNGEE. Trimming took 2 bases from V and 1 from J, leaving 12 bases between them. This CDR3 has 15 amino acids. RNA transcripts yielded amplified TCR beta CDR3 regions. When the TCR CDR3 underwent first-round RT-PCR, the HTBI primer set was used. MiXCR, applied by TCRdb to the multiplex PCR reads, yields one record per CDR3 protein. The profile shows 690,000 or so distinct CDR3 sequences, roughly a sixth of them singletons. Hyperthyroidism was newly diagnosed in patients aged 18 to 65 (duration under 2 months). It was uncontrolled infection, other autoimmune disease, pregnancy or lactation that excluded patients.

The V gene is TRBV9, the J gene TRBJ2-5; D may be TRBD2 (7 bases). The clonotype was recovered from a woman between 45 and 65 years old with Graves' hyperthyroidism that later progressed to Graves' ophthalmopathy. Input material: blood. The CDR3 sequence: CASSVAGASQETQYF. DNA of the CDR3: TGTGCCAGCAGCGTTGCGGGGGCCAGCCAAGAGACCCAGTACTTC.